One sample yielded the 27 T cell receptor beta chains listed below, sequenced in a study of T cell repertoires in cytomegalovirus infection. TCRdb called the reads again in MiXCR, with one record for every CDR3 protein. The sample lists 150,000 to 200,000 distinct CDR3 sequences; 28% were seen once. Material for sequencing was PBMCs. The receptors originated from a human donor in good health (CMV status not recorded). Some clones in this sample may be carry-over from other donors' samples.

The rearrangement joins TRBV7-3 to TRBJ1-6; 8 positions match TRBD1. The CDR3 has 14 amino acids. Trimming at V came to 3 bases and at J to 8 bases, leaving 3 bases not matched to a gene. Germline lookup yields CDR1 SGHTA and CDR2 FQGTGA. The CDR3 region is CASSFGTGDSPLHF. The CDR3 DNA is TGTGCCAGCAGCTTTGGGACAGGAGATTCACCCCTCCACTTT.

The V and J genes are TRBV7-3 and TRBJ2-7, with D perhaps matching TRBD2 (6 bases). Germline V gene data show CDR1 as SGHTA and CDR2 as FQGTGA. V lost 4 bases and J 3 bases, leaving 10 bases between the germline ends. The CDR3 consists of 13 residues. The CDR3 DNA reads TGTGCCAGCAGCTACTCCGGGGGCTACGAGCAGTACTTC. It encodes CASSYSGGYEQYF.

As for this clonotype: Given a much more abundant clone one base away, this may be a read error. This chain uses TRBV7-2 with TRBJ2-5; D unresolved. The DNA matches TRBJ2-1 better at its end, which makes the J call doubtful. Germline V gene sequence: CDR1 SGHTA, CDR2 FQGNSA. The CDR3 runs to 12 residues. The CDR3 sequence is CASSFVEETQFF. CDR3 nucleotides: TGTGCCAGCAGCTTCGTCGAGGAGACCCAGTTCTTC.

Concerning this clonotype itself: At one end, the junction sequence differs from germline, possibly due to a read error. The J gene is TRBJ2-1, the V gene TRBV7-8; TRBD2 is a possible D gene (6 bases). CDR1 SGHVS and CDR2 FQNEAQ come from the germline V gene. The CDR3 is 16 amino acids. DNA for the CDR3: TGTGCCAGCAGCCCTTACAGAGACGGGGGATACAATGAGCAGATCTTC. It encodes CASSPYRDGGYNEQIF.

This clonotype was detected only a few times. The CDR3 nucleotides are TGTGCCAGCAGCTCACTACTGGCGGCGGGAAACACCATATATTTT. Protein product: CASSSLLAAGNTIYF. The chain links TRBV7-2 to TRBJ1-3; no definite D call. V dropped 4 bases and J dropped 4 bases, with 14 bases sitting between them. Germline loops: CDR1 SGHTA, CDR2 FQGNSA. This CDR3 comprises 15 residues.

The chain is built from TRBV11-2 and TRBJ2-3; 8 bases fit TRBD2. The CDR3 consists of 17 residues. The V and J ends lost 0 bases and 4 bases, in that order; junction bases with no gene match: 9. Germline CDR1 and CDR2: SGHAT and FQNNGV. For the CDR3, the DNA is TGTGCCAGCAGCTTAGATCAGCGGGGGATAGACTCAGATACGCAGTATTTT. Its translation: CASSLDQRGIDSDTQYF.

This chain links TRBV7-6 with TRBJ2-5; no clear D. V lost 2 bases, J lost 12 bases, and 13 bases lay in between. Per germline, CDR1 SGHVS and CDR2 FNYEAQ. CDR3 size: 12 residues. DNA of the CDR3: TGTGCCAGCAGCTTAATTTTAACAGAAAAGTACTTC. Translation gives CASSLILTEKYF.

This clonotype was seen more than once but under ten times. This rearrangement joins TRBV2 to TRBJ1-5; no clear D. The CDR3 extends over 14 amino acids. Germline V gene sequence: CDR1 SNHLY, CDR2 FYNNEI. Trimming took off 5 bases at V and 1 base at J, with 9 bases between the two ends. CDR3 residues: CASSRDGSNQPQHF. CDR3 coding DNA: TGTGCCAGCAGTCGAGACGGCAGCAATCAGCCCCAGCATTTT.

Details on this clonotype: A read error may produce the germline difference seen at one junction end. The V gene is TRBV20-1, the J gene TRBJ2-7; 7 bases line up with TRBD2. This CDR3 is built from 14 residues. CDR1 and CDR2 (germline): DFQATT, SNEGSKA (reference sequence). The CDR3 nucleotides are TGCAGTGCTACCGAAGGCGGGGGTCCCTACGGGCAGTACTTC. Translating gives CSATEGGGPYGQYF.

V and J are TRBV4-1 and TRBJ2-3; D gene uncertain. V lost 4 bases, J lost 0 bases, and 11 bases lay in between. Germline-derived CDR1 and CDR2 are MGHRA and YSYEKL. The CDR3 sequence is 15 residues long. The CDR3 protein is CASSRATVSTDTQYF. In DNA, the CDR3 is TGCGCCAGCAGCCGGGCTACCGTAAGCACAGATACGCAGTATTTT.

This clonotype has ten or more counts. The chain recombines TRBV7-2 with TRBJ2-7, with D perhaps TRBD1 (6 bases). With 2 bases removed from V and 5 bases from J, the gap between germline ends came to 13 bases. Germline loops: CDR1 SGHTA, CDR2 FQGNSA. The length of the CDR3 is 14 residues. CDR3 nucleotides: TGTGCCAGCAGCTTATCTACAGGGACCCACGAGCAGTACTTC. It yields the protein CASSLSTGTHEQYF.

The table lists this clonotype with a few counts. The J gene is TRBJ2-1, the V gene TRBV20-1, with D possibly being TRBD2 (6 bases). V shed 0 bases and J shed 9 bases, with 24 bases lying between them. CDR3 size: 17 residues. The germline V gene has CDR1 DFQATT and CDR2 SNEGSKA (reference sequence). The CDR3 region is CSARDPEGEEARGEQFF. The CDR3 nucleotides are TGCAGTGCTAGAGATCCGGAGGGCGAAGAAGCCCGAGGTGAGCAGTTCTTC.

This clonotype has only a few counts. The chain joins TRBV6-5 to TRBJ2-5, with TRBD1 identical over 8 bases. The CDR3 is made up of 14 amino acids. J was trimmed by 2 bases and V by 5 bases; bases with no gene match: 4. Germline V gives CDR1 MNHEY, CDR2 SVGAGI. The CDR3 spells CASSDGTGQETQYF. The CDR3 nucleotides read TGTGCCAGCAGTGATGGGACAGGACAAGAGACCCAGTACTTC.

This chain links TRBV7-8 with TRBJ1-6; 9 nucleotides line up with TRBD1. The CDR3 is made up of 15 amino acids. The germline CDR1 and CDR2 sequences are SGHVS and FQNEAQ. Trimming removed 5 bases from V and 7 bases from J; junction bases left unmatched: 6. The CDR3 loop reads CASSPDRGRNSPLHF. The DNA for the CDR3 is TGTGCCAGCAGCCCGGACAGGGGTCGGAATTCACCCCTCCACTTT.

The gene calls are TRBV11-2 and TRBJ2-5; D perhaps matches TRBD2 (6 bases). The V gene's germline CDR1 is SGHAT and CDR2 FQNNGV. CDR3 length equals 14 residues. The germline V and J ends were trimmed by 4 bases and 1 base, with 10 bases remaining between them. The CDR3 reads CASSSGLFQETQYF. Written as DNA, the CDR3 is TGTGCCAGCAGCTCCGGACTATTCCAAGAGACCCAGTACTTC.

The V call is TRBV7-2, the J call TRBJ2-3; maybe TRBD2 (7 bases). Trimming took 4 bases from V and 6 from J, leaving 11 bases between them. Germline V gene sequence: CDR1 SGHTA, CDR2 FQGNSA. This CDR3 spans 13 amino acids. CDR3 nucleotide sequence: TGTGCCAGCAGCTCGGGGGGCCGCGATACGCAGTATTTT. Translating gives CASSSGGRDTQYF.

This clonotype came up a few times. This chain joins TRBV7-2 and TRBJ2-6; 9 bases are shared with TRBD1. The junction had 4 bases not matched to a gene; V was cut back by 5 bases and J by 5 bases. Germline loops: CDR1 SGHTA, CDR2 FQGNSA. The CDR3 is 15 amino acids. The CDR3, as DNA: TGTGCCAGCAGCCCAGGGACAGGGTGGGCCAACGTCCTGACTTTC. This encodes CASSPGTGWANVLTF.

This chain uses TRBV24-1 with TRBJ2-3; 9 bases are shared with TRBD1. This CDR3 is built from 13 residues. V was clipped by 2 bases and J by 12 bases; unmatched bases: 5. Germline lookup yields CDR1 KGHDR and CDR2 SFDVKD. The CDR3 spells CATSDSQDRGQYF. The CDR3 nucleotides are TGTGCCACCAGTGATTCACAGGACAGGGGTCAGTATTTT.

This rearrangement joins TRBV7-8 to TRBJ1-5; no reliable D call. Trimming removed 3 bases from V and 4 bases from J, with 7 bases in between. Germline CDR1 and CDR2: SGHVS and FQNEAQ. This CDR3 spans 13 amino acids. CDR3 nucleotides: TGTGCCAGCAGCTTGACTCGAAATCAGCCCCAGCATTTT. Amino acids: CASSLTRNQPQHF.

This chain connects TRBV5-1 to TRBJ1-1; possibly TRBD1 for D (5 bases). CDR3 length: 15 amino acids. The germline V gene encodes CDR1 SGHRS and CDR2 YFSETQ. Trimming cost V 4 bases and J 0 bases, with 13 bases left between them. CDR3 in DNA: TGCGCCAGCAGCGCCTTGGGGGACCTGAACACTGAAGCTTTCTTT. Translation gives CASSALGDLNTEAFF.

The chain couples TRBV7-2 to TRBJ1-2, with TRBD1 as a possible D gene (6 bases). CDR1 and CDR2 (germline): SGHTA, FQGNSA. V lost 5 bases, J lost 7 bases, and 14 bases lay in between. This CDR3 is 13 amino acids long. The CDR3 bases are TGTGCCAGCAGCCGAGGGGGGACTGGTGGCTACACCTTC. This gives the protein CASSRGGTGGYTF. Full variable domain (missing parts from reference TRBV7-2 and TRBJ1-2): GAGVSQSPSNKVTEKGKDVELRCDPISGHTALYWYRQSLGQGLEFLIYFQGNSAPDKSGLPSDRFSAERTGGSVSTLTIQRTQQEDSAVYLCASSRGGTGGYTFGSGTRLTVV.

This clonotype was recorded a few times. The chain links TRBV11-2 to TRBJ1-2; unclear D gene. V gave up 1 base and J gave up 4 bases, with 10 bases separating them. Germline V lookup: CDR1 SGHAT, CDR2 FQNNGV. The CDR3 runs 14 residues. For the CDR3, the DNA is TGTGCCAGCAGCTTAGCACAGAACTTCTATGGCTACACCTTC. This codes for CASSLAQNFYGYTF.

At least ten counts were recorded for this clonotype. The gene calls are TRBV7-8 and TRBJ2-1, with 7 bases identical to TRBD1. V shed 5 bases, J shed 0 bases, and the junction held 4 bases outside the gene matches. Per the germline V gene, CDR1 is SGHVS and CDR2 is FQNEAQ. This CDR3 contains 15 residues. The CDR3 loop is CASSPRDSSYNEQFF. As DNA, the CDR3 is TGTGCCAGCAGCCCCCGGGACAGCTCCTACAATGAGCAGTTCTTC.

The CDR3 sequence: CASSAYRDEQYF. The CDR3 nucleotides read TGTGCCAGCAGCGCGTACAGGGACGAGCAGTACTTC. This rearrangement joins TRBV11-2 to TRBJ2-7; D may be TRBD1 (6 bases). CDR1 is SGHAT, CDR2 FQNNGV, per germline. This CDR3 spans 12 amino acids. Trimming took 5 bases from V and 5 from J, leaving 10 bases between them.

CDR3 protein: CSVGGGGADTEAFF. CDR3 DNA sequence: TGCAGCGTTGGTGGGGGGGGGGCTGACACTGAAGCTTTCTTT. The chain uses TRBV29-1 and TRBJ1-1; TRBD1 is a possible D gene (6 bases). Germline-derived CDR1 and CDR2 are SQVTM and ANQGSEA. With 4 bases removed from V and 3 bases from J, the gap between germline ends came to 15 bases. CDR3 size: 14 residues.

V and J are TRBV11-2 and TRBJ1-1; D gene ambiguous. The CDR3 has 19 residues. V lost 1 base and J 0 bases, leaving 21 bases between the germline ends. Germline V gene lookup returns CDR1 SGHAT and CDR2 FQNNGV. The chain's CDR3 is CASSLGSFWAAGMNTEAFF. In DNA form, the CDR3 reads TGTGCCAGCAGCTTAGGAAGTTTTTGGGCCGCAGGAATGAACACTGAAGCTTTCTTT.

The chain uses TRBV28 and TRBJ1-2; D might be TRBD1 (6 bases). The CDR3 sequence is 16 residues long. The germline CDR1 and CDR2 sequences are MDHEN and SYDVKM. Trimming stripped 6 bases from V and 3 bases from J, with 20 bases between. The CDR3 nucleotides read TGTGCCAGCAGCCCGGGACACCCAAGTCGGGACTATGGCTACACCTTC. Residues: CASSPGHPSRDYGYTF.